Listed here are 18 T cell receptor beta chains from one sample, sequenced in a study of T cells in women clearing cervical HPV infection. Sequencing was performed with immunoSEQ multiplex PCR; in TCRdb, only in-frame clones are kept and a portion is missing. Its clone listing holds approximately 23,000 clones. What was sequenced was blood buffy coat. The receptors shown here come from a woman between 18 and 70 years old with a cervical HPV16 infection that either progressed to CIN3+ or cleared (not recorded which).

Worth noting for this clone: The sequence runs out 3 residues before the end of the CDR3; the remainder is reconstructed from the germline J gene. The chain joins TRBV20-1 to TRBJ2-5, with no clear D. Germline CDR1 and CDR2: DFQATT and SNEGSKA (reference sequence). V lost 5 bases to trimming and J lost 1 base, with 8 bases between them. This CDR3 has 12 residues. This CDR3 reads CSARYSQETQYF. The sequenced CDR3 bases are TGCAGTGCTCGTTATTCCCAAGAGACC.

The part of the CDR3 DNA that was read is TGCGCCAGCAGCTTGGTTGGCGGGGAAAACACCGGGGAG. It codes for CASSLVGGENTGE. The full CDR3 reads CASSLVGGENTGELFF. This sequence joins TRBV5-1 and TRBJ2-2; a weak D match, TRBD2 (6 bases). The read finishes 3 residues shy of the CDR3 end, and the germline J gene is used to complete it. The CDR3 has 16 residues. The V gene lost 0 bases and the J gene lost 2 bases, with 11 bases spanning the gap. Germline V gives CDR1 SGHRS, CDR2 YFSETQ.

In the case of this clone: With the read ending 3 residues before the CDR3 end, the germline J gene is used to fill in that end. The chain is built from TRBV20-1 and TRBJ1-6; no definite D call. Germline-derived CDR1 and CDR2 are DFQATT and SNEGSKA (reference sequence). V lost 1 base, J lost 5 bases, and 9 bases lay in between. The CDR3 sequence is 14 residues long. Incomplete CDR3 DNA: TGCAGTGCTAGAGCGAACCGGGATAATTCACCC. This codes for CSARANRDNSP. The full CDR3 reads CSARANRDNSPLHF.

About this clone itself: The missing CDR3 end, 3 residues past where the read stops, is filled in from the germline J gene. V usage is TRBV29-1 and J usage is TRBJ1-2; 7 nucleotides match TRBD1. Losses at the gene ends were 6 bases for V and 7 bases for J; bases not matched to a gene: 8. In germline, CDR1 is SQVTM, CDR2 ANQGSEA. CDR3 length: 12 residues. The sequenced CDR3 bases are TGCAGCGTAGAATACAGGGGACGTGGC. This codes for CSVEYRGRG. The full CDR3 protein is CSVEYRGRGYTF.

The CDR3 bases that were read are TGTGCCAGCACCCCTCGGGGGAGAGGTGACAATGAG. Translation: CASTPRGRGDNE. The complete CDR3 sequence is CASTPRGRGDNEQFF. The chain combines TRBV6-8 with TRBJ2-1, with a possible D match to TRBD2 (6 bases). The sequence runs out 3 residues before the end of the CDR3; the remainder is reconstructed from the germline J gene. The CDR3 is 15 residues long. V lost 7 bases to trimming and J lost 5 bases, with 18 bases between them. Germline V gene sequence: CDR1 MNHGY, CDR2 SAAAGT.

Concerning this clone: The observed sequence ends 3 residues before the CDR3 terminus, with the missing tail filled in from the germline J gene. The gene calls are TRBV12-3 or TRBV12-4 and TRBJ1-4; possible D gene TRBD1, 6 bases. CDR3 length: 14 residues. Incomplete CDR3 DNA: TGTGCCAGCAGTCCTCAGGGGTCTCGTAGGAAA. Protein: CASSPQGSRRK. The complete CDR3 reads CASSPQGSRRKLFF.

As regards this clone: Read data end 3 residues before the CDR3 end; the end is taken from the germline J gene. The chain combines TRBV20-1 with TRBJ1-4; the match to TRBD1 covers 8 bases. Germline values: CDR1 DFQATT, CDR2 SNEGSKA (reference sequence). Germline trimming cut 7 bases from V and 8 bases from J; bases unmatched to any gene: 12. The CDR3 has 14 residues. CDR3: CSVAQGAGSEKLFF. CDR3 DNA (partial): TGCAGTGTCGCGCAGGGGGCTGGGAGCGAAAAA.

This CDR3 reads CAKRDRSYEQYF. The DNA read from the CDR3 is TGCGCCAAACGGGACAGGTCTTACGAG. The genes are TRBV10-1 and TRBJ2-7; 8 nucleotides line up with TRBD1. Read coverage stops 3 residues before the CDR3 terminus; the germline J gene supplies the remainder. This CDR3 has 12 residues. V lost 10 bases, J lost 4 bases, and 6 bases stayed unmatched. Per germline, CDR1 WNHNN and CDR2 SYGVQD (reference sequence).

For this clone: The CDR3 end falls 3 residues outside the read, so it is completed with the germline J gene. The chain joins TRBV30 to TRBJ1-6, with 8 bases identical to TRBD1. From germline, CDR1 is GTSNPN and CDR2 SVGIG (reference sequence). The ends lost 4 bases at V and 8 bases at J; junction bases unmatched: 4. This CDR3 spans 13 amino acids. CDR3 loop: CAWTGQGHSPLHF. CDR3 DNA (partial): TGTGCCTGGACAGGACAGGGACATTCACCC. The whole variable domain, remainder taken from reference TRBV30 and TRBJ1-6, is SQTIHQWPATLVQPVGSPLSLECTVEGTSNPNLYWYRQAAGRGLQLLFYSVGIGQISSEVPQNLSASRPQDRQFILSSKKLLLSDSGFYLCAWTGQGHSPLHFGNGTRLTVT.

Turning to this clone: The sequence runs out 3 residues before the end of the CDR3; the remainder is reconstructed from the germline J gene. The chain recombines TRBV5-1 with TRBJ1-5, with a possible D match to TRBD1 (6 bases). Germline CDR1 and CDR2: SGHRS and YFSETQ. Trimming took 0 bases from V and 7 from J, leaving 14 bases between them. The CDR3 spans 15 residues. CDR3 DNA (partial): TGCGCCAGCAGCTTGGAGTGGGGGCGCGGGCAGCCC. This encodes CASSLEWGRGQP. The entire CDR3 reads CASSLEWGRGQPQHF.

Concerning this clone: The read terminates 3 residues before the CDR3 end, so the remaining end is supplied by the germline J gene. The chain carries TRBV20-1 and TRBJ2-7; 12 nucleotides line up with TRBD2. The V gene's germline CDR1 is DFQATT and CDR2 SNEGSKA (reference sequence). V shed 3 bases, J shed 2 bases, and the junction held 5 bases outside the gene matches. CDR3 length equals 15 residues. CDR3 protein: CSASPLAGGTYEQYF. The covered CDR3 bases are TGCAGTGCTAGCCCACTAGCGGGAGGCACCTACGAG.

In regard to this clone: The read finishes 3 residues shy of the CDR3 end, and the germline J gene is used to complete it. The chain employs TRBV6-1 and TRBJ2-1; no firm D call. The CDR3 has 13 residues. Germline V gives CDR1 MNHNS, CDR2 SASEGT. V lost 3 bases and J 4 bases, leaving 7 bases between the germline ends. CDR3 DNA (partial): TGTGCCAGCAGTGATATCCAGTACAATGAG. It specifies CASSDIQYNE. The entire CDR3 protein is CASSDIQYNEQFF.

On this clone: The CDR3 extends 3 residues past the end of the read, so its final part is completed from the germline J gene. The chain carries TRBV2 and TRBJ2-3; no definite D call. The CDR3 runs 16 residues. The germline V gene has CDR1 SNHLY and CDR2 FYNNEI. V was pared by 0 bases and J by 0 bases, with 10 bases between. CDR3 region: CASSEARSSSTDTQYF. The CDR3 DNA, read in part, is TGTGCCAGCAGTGAAGCGCGGAGCTCTAGCACAGATACG.

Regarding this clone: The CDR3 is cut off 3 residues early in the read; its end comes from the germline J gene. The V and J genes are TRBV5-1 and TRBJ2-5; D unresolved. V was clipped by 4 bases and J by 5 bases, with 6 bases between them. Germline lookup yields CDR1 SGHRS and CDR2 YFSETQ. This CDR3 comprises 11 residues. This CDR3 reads CASSDWETQYF. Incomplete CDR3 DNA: TGCGCCAGCAGCGACTGGGAGACC. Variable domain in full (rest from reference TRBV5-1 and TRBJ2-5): KAGVTQTPRYLIKTRGQQVTLSCSPISGHRSVSWYQQTPGQGLQFLFEYFSETQRNKGNFPGRFSGRQFSNSRSEMNVSTLELGDSALYLCASSDWETQYFGPGTRLLVL.

The CDR3 loop reads CSARVQVAGYNEQFF. CDR3 bases read: TGCAGTGCTAGAGTTCAGGTAGCGGGCTACAATGAG. The rearrangement joins TRBV20-1 to TRBJ2-1, with 7 bases identical to TRBD2. The CDR3 end falls 3 residues outside the read, so it is completed with the germline J gene. CDR1 and CDR2 from the germline V gene are DFQATT and SNEGSKA (reference sequence). The CDR3 has 15 amino acids. With V trimmed by 1 base and J by 3 bases, 6 bases remained unmatched.

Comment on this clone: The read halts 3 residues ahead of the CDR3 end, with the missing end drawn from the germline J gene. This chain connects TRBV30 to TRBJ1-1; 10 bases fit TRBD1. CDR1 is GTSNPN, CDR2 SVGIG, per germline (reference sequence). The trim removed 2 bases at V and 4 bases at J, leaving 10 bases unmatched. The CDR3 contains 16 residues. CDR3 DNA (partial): TGTGCCTGGAGTCCATTCGCCGGGACAGGGGCCACTGAA. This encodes CAWSPFAGTGATE. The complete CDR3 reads CAWSPFAGTGATEAFF.

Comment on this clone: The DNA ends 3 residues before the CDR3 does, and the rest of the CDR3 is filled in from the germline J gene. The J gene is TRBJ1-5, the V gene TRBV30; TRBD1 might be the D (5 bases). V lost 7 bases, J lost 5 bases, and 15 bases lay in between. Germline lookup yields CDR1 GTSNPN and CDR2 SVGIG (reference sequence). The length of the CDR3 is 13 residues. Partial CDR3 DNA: TGTGCCTTGGCGGGGGACGGAGATCAGCCC. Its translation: CALAGDGDQP. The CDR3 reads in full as CALAGDGDQPQHF.

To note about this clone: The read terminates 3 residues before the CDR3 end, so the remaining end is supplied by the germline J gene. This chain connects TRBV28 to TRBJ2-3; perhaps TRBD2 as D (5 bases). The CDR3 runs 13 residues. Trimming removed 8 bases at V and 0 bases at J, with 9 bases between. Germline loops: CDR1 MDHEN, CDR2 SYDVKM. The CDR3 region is CASRRGSTDTQYF. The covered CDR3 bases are TGTGCCAGCCGACGGGGAAGCACAGATACG.